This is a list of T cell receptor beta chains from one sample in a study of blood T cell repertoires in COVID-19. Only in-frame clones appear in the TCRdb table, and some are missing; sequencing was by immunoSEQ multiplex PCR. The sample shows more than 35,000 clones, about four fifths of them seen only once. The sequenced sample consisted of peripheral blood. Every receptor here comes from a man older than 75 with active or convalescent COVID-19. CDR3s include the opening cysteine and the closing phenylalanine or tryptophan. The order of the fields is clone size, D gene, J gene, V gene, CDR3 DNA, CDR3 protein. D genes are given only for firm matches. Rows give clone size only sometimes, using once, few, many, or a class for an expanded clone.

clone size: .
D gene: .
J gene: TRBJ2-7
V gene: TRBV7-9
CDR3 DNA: TGTGCCAGCAGCAACAGGGTCGACGAGCAGTACTTC
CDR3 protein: CASSNRVDEQYF

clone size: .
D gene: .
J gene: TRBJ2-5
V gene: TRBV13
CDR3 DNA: TGTGCCAGCAGCACGGGCGGGGACAGAGAAGAGACCCAGTACTTC
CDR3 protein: CASSTGGDREETQYF

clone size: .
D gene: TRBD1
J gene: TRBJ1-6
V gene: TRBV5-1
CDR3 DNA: TGCGCCAGCAGCTTACCGACAGGGGATTCACCCCTCCACTTT
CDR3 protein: CASSLPTGDSPLHF

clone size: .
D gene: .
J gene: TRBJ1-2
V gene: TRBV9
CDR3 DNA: TGTGCCAGCAGCGGCAGGAATTTGCGGGATGGCTACACCTTC
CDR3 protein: CASSGRNLRDGYTF

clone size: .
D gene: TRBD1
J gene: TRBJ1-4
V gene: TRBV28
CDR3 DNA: TGTGCCAGCAGCGCCATTGGACAGGGCGGTGAAAAACTGTTTTTT
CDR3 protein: CASSAIGQGGEKLFF

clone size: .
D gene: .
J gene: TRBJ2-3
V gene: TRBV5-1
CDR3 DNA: TGCGCCAGCAGCTTGGCCTGGGGGGATGGCACAGATACGCAGTATTTT
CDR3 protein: CASSLAWGDGTDTQYF

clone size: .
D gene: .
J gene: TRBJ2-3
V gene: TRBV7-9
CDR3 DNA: TGTGCCAGCAGCTTATTCAGAAACACAGATACGCAGTATTTT
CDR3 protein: CASSLFRNTDTQYF

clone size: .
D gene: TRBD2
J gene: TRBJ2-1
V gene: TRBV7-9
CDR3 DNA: TGTGCCAGCAGACCTCCGGGACTAGACTACAATGAGCAGTTCTTC
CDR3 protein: CASRPPGLDYNEQFF

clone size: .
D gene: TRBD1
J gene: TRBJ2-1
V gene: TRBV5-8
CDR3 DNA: TGTGCCAGCAGCGGACCCCCGGGACAGGGGGACAATGAGCAGTTCTTC
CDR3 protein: CASSGPPGQGDNEQFF

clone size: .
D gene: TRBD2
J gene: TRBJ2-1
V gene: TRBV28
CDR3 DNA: TGTGCCAGCAGTTTATTTGCGGGAGGAAAGGACAATGAGCAGTTCTTC
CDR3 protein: CASSLFAGGKDNEQFF

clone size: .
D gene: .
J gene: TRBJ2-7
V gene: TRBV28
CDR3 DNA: TGTGCCAGCACCTTTAGTGGGGGCGTGGACTACGAGCAGTACTTC
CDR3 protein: CASTFSGGVDYEQYF

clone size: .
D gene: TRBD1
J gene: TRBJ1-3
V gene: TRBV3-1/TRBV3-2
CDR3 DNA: TGTGCCAGCAGTAGACAGGGGAGAAACACCATATATTTT
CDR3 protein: CASSRQGRNTIYF

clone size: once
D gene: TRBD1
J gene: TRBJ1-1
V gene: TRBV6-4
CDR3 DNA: TGTGCCAGCAGGCCTCAGGGGGCTGTTAACACTGAAGCTTTCTTT
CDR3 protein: CASRPQGAVNTEAFF

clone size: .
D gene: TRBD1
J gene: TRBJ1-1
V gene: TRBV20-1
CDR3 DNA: TGCAGTGCTAGTCCCCCCTACGGGACAGGGGGTACAACTGAAGCTTTCTTT
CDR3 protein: CSASPPYGTGGTTEAFF

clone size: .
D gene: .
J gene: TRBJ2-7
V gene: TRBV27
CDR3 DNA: TGTGCCCCAAGGGGCTCCCGGGGGTACGAGCAGTACTTC
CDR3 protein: CAPRGSRGYEQYF

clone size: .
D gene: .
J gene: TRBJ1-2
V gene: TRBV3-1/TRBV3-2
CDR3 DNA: TGTGCCAGCAGCCAATTAAGACTCTATGGCTACACCTTC
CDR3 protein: CASSQLRLYGYTF

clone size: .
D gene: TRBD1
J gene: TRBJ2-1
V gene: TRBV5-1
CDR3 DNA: TGCGCCAGCAGCTTGGCCGGACAGGTACGCGATGAGCAGTTCTTC
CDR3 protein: CASSLAGQVRDEQFF

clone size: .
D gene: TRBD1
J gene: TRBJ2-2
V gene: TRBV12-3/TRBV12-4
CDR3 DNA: TGTGCCAGCAGTCCTCAGGGGGCGGGGGAGCTGTTTTTT
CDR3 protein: CASSPQGAGELFF

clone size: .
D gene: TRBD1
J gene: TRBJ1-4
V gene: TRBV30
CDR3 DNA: TGTGCCTGGAGCCCCTCCCGGGACAGGAGTAATGAAAAACTGTTTTTT
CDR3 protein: CAWSPSRDRSNEKLFF

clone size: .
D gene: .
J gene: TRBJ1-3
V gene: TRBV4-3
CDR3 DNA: TGCGCCAGCAGCCAAGATACCCGTAGCTCTGGAAACACCATATATTTT
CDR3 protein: CASSQDTRSSGNTIYF

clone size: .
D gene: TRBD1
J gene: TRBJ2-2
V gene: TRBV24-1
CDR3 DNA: TGTGCCACCTCCCCCGGACAGGGGGCTAGCACCGGGGAGCTGTTTTTT
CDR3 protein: CATSPGQGASTGELFF

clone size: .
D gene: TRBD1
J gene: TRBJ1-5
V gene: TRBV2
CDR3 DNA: TGTGCCACCTCACCGACAGGGGGATCTCGTCAGCCCCAGCATTTT
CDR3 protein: CATSPTGGSRQPQHF

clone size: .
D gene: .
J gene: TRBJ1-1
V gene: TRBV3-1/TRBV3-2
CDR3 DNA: TGTGCCAGCAGCCAAGGACAGGTATGGGACACTGAAGCTTTCTTT
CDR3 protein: CASSQGQVWDTEAFF

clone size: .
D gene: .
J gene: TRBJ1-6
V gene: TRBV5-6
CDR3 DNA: TGTGCCAGCAGCTTGGGGGGCAGTAATTCACCCCTCCACTTT
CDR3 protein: CASSLGGSNSPLHF

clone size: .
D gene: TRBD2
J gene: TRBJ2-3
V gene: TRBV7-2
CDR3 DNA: TGTGCCAGCAGGTCCAGCGGGAGCCCCGCGTTTACGCAGTATTTT
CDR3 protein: CASRSSGSPAFTQYF

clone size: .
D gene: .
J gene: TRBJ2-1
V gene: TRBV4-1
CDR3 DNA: TGCGCCAGCAGCCAAGAAAACAGCGGTTCCTACAATGAGCAGTTCTTC
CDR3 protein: CASSQENSGSYNEQFF

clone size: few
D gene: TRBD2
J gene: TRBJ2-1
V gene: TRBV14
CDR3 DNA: TGTGCCAGCAGCCAAGCTAGCGGGAGGGCCACGTACAATGAGCAGTTCTTC
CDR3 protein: CASSQASGRATYNEQFF

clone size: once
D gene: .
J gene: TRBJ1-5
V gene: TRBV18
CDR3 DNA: TGTGCCAGCTCACCTACGGACAGAGACAGCCCCAATCAGCCCCAGCATTTT
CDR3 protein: CASSPTDRDSPNQPQHF

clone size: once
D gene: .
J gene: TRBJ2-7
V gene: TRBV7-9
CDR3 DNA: TGTGCCAGCAGCCCTCGGCAGGGAAATTTATACGAGCAGTACTTC
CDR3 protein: CASSPRQGNLYEQYF

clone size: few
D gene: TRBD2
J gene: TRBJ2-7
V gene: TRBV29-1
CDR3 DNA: TGCAGCGTGGGGGGACTAGCGTACGAGCAGTACTTC
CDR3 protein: CSVGGLAYEQYF

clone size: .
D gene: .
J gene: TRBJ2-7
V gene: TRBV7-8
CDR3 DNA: TGTGCCAGCAGCGACAGGACGAGATACGAGCAGTACTTC
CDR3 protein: CASSDRTRYEQYF

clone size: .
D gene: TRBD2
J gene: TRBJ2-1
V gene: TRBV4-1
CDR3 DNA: TGCGCCAGCAGCCAAGAGAGAACGGGGGGATACAATGAGCAGTTCTTC
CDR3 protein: CASSQERTGGYNEQFF

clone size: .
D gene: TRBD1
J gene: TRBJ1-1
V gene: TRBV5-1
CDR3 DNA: TGCGCCAGCAGCCCGGGGACAGGGGGATGGGCCACTGAAGCTTTCTTT
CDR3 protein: CASSPGTGGWATEAFF

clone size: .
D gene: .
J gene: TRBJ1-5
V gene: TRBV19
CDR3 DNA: TGTGCCACCCGAAGGGACACTCCAAGCAATCAGCCCCAGCATTTT
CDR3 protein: CATRRDTPSNQPQHF

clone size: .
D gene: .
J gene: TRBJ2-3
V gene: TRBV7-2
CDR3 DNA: TGTGCCAGCAGCTTATCTCGCACCACTTGGACAGATACGCAGTATTTT
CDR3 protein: CASSLSRTTWTDTQYF

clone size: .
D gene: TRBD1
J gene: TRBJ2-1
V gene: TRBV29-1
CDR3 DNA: TGCAGCGTTGATGGACCCGGGACAGGGGGGTACAATGAGCAGTTCTTC
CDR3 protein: CSVDGPGTGGYNEQFF

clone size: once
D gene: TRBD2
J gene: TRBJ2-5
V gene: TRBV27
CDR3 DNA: TGTGCCAGCAGTTTATTTAGCGGGGTGCGAGAGACCCAGTACTTC
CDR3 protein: CASSLFSGVRETQYF

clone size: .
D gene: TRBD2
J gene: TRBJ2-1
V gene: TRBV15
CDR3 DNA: TGTGCCACCAGCAGAAAACGGGCTAGCGGGGCCAATGAGCAGTTCTTC
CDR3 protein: CATSRKRASGANEQFF

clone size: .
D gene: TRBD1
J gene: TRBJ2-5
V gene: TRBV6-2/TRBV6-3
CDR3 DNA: TGTGCCAGCAGCCTACAGGGGGCGCAGTACTTC
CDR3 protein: CASSLQGAQYF

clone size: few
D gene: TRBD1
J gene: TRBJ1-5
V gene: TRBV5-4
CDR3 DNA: TGTGCCAGCAGCTCGGGACAGGGCGAGGGTCAGCCCCAGCATTTT
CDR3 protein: CASSSGQGEGQPQHF

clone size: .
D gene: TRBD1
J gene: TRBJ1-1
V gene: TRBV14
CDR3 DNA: TGTGCCAGCAGCCTCGGACAGGGAATCACTGAAGCTTTCTTT
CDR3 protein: CASSLGQGITEAFF

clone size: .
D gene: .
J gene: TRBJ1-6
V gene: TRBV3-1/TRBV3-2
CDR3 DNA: TGTGCCAGCAGCCAAGAGTACCCAGACTCCTATAATTCACCCCTCCACTTT
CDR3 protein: CASSQEYPDSYNSPLHF

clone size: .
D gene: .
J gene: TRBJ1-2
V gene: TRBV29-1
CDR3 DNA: TGCAGCGTTGAGACCAGGGCCGGCTATGGCTACACCTTC
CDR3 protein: CSVETRAGYGYTF

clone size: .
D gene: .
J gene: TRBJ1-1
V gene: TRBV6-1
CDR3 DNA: TGTGCCAGCAGTGAATGGGGCAGGAGGGACACTGAAGCTTTCTTT
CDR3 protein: CASSEWGRRDTEAFF

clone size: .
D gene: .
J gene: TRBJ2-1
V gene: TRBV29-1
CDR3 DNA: TGCAGCGGCGCGACTACTGCTAATCAGCAGTTCTTC
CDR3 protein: CSGATTANQQFF

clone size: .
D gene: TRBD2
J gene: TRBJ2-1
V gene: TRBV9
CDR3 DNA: TGTGCCAGCAGCGTATTTGCGGGAGGGAGCAATGAGCAGTTCTTC
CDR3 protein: CASSVFAGGSNEQFF

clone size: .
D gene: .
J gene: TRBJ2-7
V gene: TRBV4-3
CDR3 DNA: TGCGCCAGCAGCCCAAACACAGGGTACGAGCAGTACTTC
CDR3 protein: CASSPNTGYEQYF

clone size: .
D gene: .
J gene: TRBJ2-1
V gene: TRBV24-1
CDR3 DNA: TGTGCCACCAGTGACCCGGAGAAGCTAGGTAATGAGCAGTTCTTC
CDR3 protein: CATSDPEKLGNEQFF